A single sample is the source of the 18 T cell receptor beta chains below, sequenced in a study of Graves' ophthalmopathy and Graves' hyperthyroidism. Amplification of the TCR beta CDR3 regions used RNA transcripts (as template). In the first round, RT-PCR was carried out with HTBI primers, and a multiplex PCR formed the second round. TCRdb reanalysed the multiplex PCR reads using MiXCR and keeps one entry per CDR3 protein. Of 1 million to 1.3 million distinct CDR3 sequences in the sample, 35% to 40% were seen once. The sample taken for sequencing was peripheral blood or thyroid tissue (not recorded which). These receptors were collected from an adult man with Graves' hyperthyroidism.

The table lists this clonotype with a few counts. One end of the junction does not line up with germline, which may come from a read error. The CDR3 DNA follows: TGTGCCGGCAGCGGAGAAGGGGGGGCTGTTCAGCCCCAGCATTTT. Its translation: CAGSGEGGAVQPQHF. The chain links TRBV9 to TRBJ1-5, with a possible D match to TRBD1 (6 bases). Germline assignment: CDR1 SGDLS and CDR2 YYNGEE. The CDR3 is 15 residues long.

This chain uses TRBV19 with TRBJ1-1, with D perhaps matching TRBD1 (5 bases). Deletions cut 5 bases from V and 7 bases from J, with 29 bases between. This CDR3 spans 18 amino acids. In germline, CDR1 is LNHDA, CDR2 SQIVND (reference sequence). CDR3 bases: TGTGCCAGTAGTCCCAAACTCGTCGGGGACCTCTATGGCAGTGAAGCTTTCTTT. Protein: CASSPKLVGDLYGSEAFF.

The chain has TRBV6-2 or TRBV6-3 and TRBJ1-1, with no clear D. The germline CDR1 and CDR2 sequences are MNHEY and SVGEGT. The CDR3 spans 14 residues. V shed 3 bases and J shed 4 bases, with 12 bases lying between them. The CDR3 DNA reads as TGTGCCAGCAGTTATTTATGGGCCGTCACTGAAGCTTTCTTT. This codes for CASSYLWAVTEAFF.

This clonotype was seen at least ten times. The chain is built from TRBV7-9 and TRBJ1-1; D unresolved. This CDR3 spans 17 amino acids. CDR1 and CDR2 from the germline V gene are SEHNR and FQNEAQ (reference sequence). V was shortened by 0 bases and J by 1 base, with 15 bases between the two germline ends. The CDR3 region has the DNA TGTGCCAGCAGCTTAGCGTCCCCGCGCTCCAGGAACACTGAAGCTTTCTTT. Encoded protein: CASSLASPRSRNTEAFF.

The V and J genes are TRBV29-1 and TRBJ1-1; 8 nucleotides match TRBD1. V was clipped by 4 bases and J by 5 bases; unmatched bases: 9. The CDR3 covers 14 residues. Germline CDR1 and CDR2: SQVTM and ANQGSEA. The CDR3 sequence: CSVGWIQGDTEAFF. In DNA, the CDR3 is TGCAGCGTTGGGTGGATACAGGGGGATACTGAAGCTTTCTTT.

This clonotype has a count of ten or more. The chain combines TRBV19 with TRBJ2-7, with D perhaps matching TRBD2 (6 bases). The CDR3 contains 13 residues. V was cut by 9 bases and J by 7 bases, with 19 bases left in between. Germline CDR1 and CDR2: LNHDA and SQIVND (reference sequence). Written as DNA, the CDR3 is TGTGCCAGCCCCTGGGCCCCGGCGGGAGAGCAGTACTTC. It codes for CASPWAPAGEQYF. Full variable domain (remainder filled in from reference TRBV19 and TRBJ2-7): DGGITQSPKYLFRKEGQNVTLSCEQNLNHDAMYWYRQDPGQGLRLIYYSQIVNDFQKGDIAEGYSVSREKKESFPLTVTSAQKNPTAFYLCASPWAPAGEQYFGPGTRLTVT.

The chain links TRBV20-1 to TRBJ2-5, with 7 nucleotides matching TRBD2. CDR3 length: 14 residues. Germline CDR1 DFQATT, CDR2 SNEGSKA (reference sequence). CDR3 residues: CSGTGRVSGETQYF. In DNA form, the CDR3 reads TGCAGCGGAACGGGGAGGGTGAGCGGCGAGACCCAGTACTTC.

The rearrangement joins TRBV12-3 or TRBV12-4 to TRBJ1-5; tentative D call: TRBD1 (5 bases). The CDR3 is 11 amino acids. Trimming cost V 5 bases and J 11 bases, with 10 bases left between them. The CDR3 DNA is TGTGCCAGCAGTAGCGGGGGGGCCCAGCATTTT. It specifies CASSSGGAQHF.

Remarks on this clonotype: At one end the junction does not follow the germline gene, possibly because of a read error. This chain joins TRBV7-9 and TRBJ2-7, with 7 bases fitting TRBD2. The germline gives CDR1 SEHNR, CDR2 FQNEAQ (reference sequence). There are 12 residues in the CDR3. CDR3 region: CASRGRNYEQHF. The CDR3 nucleotides read TGTGCCAGCCGCGGGAGAAACTACGAGCAGCACTTC.

This clonotype showed up just a few times. The chain employs TRBV6-5 and TRBJ2-7; 14 bases align to TRBD2. This CDR3 has 16 residues. Germline V gene sequence: CDR1 MNHEY, CDR2 SVGAGI. V trimming: 6 bases; J trimming: 3 bases; junction bases outside the gene matches: 7. The DNA for the CDR3 is TGTGCCAGCAGGCGCGGACTAGCGGGAGGAAACTACGAGCAGTACTTC. It translates to CASRRGLAGGNYEQYF.

This clonotype was picked up many times. V is TRBV7-2 and J is TRBJ2-2; D is unclear. Trimming removed 2 bases at V and 1 base at J, with 5 bases between. Looked up from germline, CDR1 is SGHTA and CDR2 is FQGNSA. This CDR3 is 14 amino acids long. The DNA of the CDR3 is TGTGCCAGCAGCTTATTCGGGAACACCGGGGAGCTGTTTTTT. This sequence encodes CASSLFGNTGELFF.

The V call is TRBV6-5, the J call TRBJ1-4, with D possibly being TRBD1 (5 bases). V lost 0 bases to trimming and J lost 10 bases, with 12 bases between them. CDR1 is MNHEY, CDR2 SVGAGI, per germline. This CDR3 comprises 14 residues. The CDR3 DNA follows: TGTGCCAGCAGTTACTCACCGGAGGGACGAAAACTGTTTTTT. This gives the protein CASSYSPEGRKLFF.

This clonotype was counted only a few times. The chain couples TRBV4-1 to TRBJ2-5; TRBD2 matches at 13 bases. Trimming cost V 5 bases and J 5 bases; bases outside gene matches: 14. CDR1 is MGHRA, CDR2 YSYEKL, per germline. This CDR3 comprises 18 residues. The CDR3 DNA reads TGCGCCAGCAGCAGACGGACTAGCGGGAGACGGGATGGGGAGACCCAGTACTTC. Translated: CASSRRTSGRRDGETQYF.

This clonotype appeared many times. The chain has TRBV9 and TRBJ2-5; TRBD2 matches 8 bases. V gave up 3 bases and J gave up 1 base; unmatched junction bases: 14. CDR1 is SGDLS and CDR2 is YYNGEE in the germline V gene. CDR3 length: 18 amino acids. The CDR3, as DNA: TGTGCCAGCAGCGAGGGAGGCGGAATAGCGGGGACCCAAGAGACCCAGTACTTC. Translating gives CASSEGGGIAGTQETQYF.

This clonotype was observed at least ten times. The genes are TRBV7-9 and TRBJ1-1; TRBD1 is a possible D gene (6 bases). This CDR3 has 14 residues. Germline lookup yields CDR1 SEHNR and CDR2 FQNEAQ (reference sequence). The V end lost 5 bases, the J end lost 2 bases, and 12 bases lay between the germline ends. The CDR3 here is CASSPWTVNTEAFF. DNA of the CDR3: TGTGCCAGCAGCCCATGGACAGTCAACACTGAAGCTTTCTTT.

J is TRBJ2-7 and V is TRBV29-1, with TRBD2 identical over 8 bases. Germline CDR1 reads SQVTM; CDR2 reads ANQGSEA. Trimming removed 6 bases from V and 3 bases from J; junction bases left unmatched: 16. The CDR3 length is 16 residues. CDR3 sequence (DNA): TGCAGCGTCTACGGGAAACTAGCGGCTGGAATCTACGAGCAGTACTTC. Amino acids: CSVYGKLAAGIYEQYF.

Notes on this clonotype: Lacking the conserved final phenylalanine or tryptophan, this CDR3 likely reflects a read error. The chain has TRBV12-3 or TRBV12-4 and TRBJ1-1, with TRBD1 matching over 11 bases. The CDR3 contains 18 residues. J gave up 5 bases and V 5 bases, and 16 bases lay outside the gene matches. Here the CDR3 reads CASSPQPGTGGRRTEAFL. CDR3 DNA sequence: TGTGCCAGCAGTCCCCAACCCGGGACAGGGGGTAGGAGGACTGAAGCTTTCCTT.

This clonotype was counted only a few times. This chain connects TRBV12-3 or TRBV12-4 to TRBJ2-7; 8 nucleotides agree with TRBD1. J lost 5 bases, V lost 2 bases, and 11 bases had no gene match. This CDR3 region has 16 residues. The CDR3 sequence is CASSLMLQGAVNEQYF. The CDR3 nucleotides are TGTGCCAGCAGTTTAATGTTGCAGGGGGCGGTAAACGAGCAGTACTTC.